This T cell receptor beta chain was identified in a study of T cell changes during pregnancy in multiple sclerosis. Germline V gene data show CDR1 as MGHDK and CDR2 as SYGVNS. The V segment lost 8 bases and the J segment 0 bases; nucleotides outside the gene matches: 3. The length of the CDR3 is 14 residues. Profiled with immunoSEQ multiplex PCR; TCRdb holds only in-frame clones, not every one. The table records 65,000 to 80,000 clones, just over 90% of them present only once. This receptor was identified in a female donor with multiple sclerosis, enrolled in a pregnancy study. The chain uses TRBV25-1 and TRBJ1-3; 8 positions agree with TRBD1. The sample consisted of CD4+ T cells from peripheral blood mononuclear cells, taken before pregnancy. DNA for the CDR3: TGTGCCAGCTCGGACAGGGCCTCTGGAAACACCATATATTTT. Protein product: CASSDRASGNTIYF.